This passage covers 4 T cell receptor beta chains from one sample sequenced in a study of neoadjuvant anti-PD-1 for oral cavity cancer (dated by TCRdb to 2020 to 2022). The time point tag for this specimen amounts to: before neoadjuvant nivolumab. Library preparation employed the immunoSEQ multiplex PCR assay. Drawn from immuneACCESS, this table holds only the in-frame rearrangements with V and J called that TCRdb kept. Clones are partly lost; checked studies trace under half to an unresolved V gene and leave the rest unexplained. Across this sample there are 15,000 to 20,000 clones, with about 70% seen only once. The top ten constitute approximately 2.8% of the sample. This material consisted of PBMCs, taken before nivolumab (anti-PD-1) treatment. The receptor set was obtained from a person aged 35-79 years with oral cavity squamous cell carcinoma.

The chain has TRBV6-6 and TRBJ2-7; D uncertain. The CDR3 runs 11 residues. V was pared by 6 bases and J by 2 bases, with 5 bases between. Germline V lookup: CDR1 MNHNY, CDR2 SVGAGI (reference sequence). The chain's CDR3 is CASRMTYEQYF. CDR3 coding DNA: TGTGCCAGCAGAATGACCTACGAGCAGTACTTC.

The count of this clone is one. This rearrangement joins TRBV6-1 to TRBJ1-1; a weak D match, TRBD1 (5 bases). V was clipped by 7 bases and J by 4 bases, with 13 bases between them. Germline V gene data show CDR1 as MNHNS and CDR2 as SASEGT. This CDR3 contains 13 residues. CDR3 protein: CASTPGGTTEAFF. CDR3 DNA: TGTGCCAGCACTCCCGGGGGGACCACTGAAGCTTTCTTT.

CDR3 in amino acids: CASSLGSANYEQYF. The DNA for the CDR3 is TGTGCCAGCAGCTTAGGATCGGCTAACTACGAGCAGTACTTC. The chain links TRBV11-2 to TRBJ2-7; no clear D gene. This CDR3 comprises 14 residues. The V and J ends lost 1 base and 3 bases respectively, with 10 bases between them. Germline loops: CDR1 SGHAT, CDR2 FQNNGV.

The chain combines TRBV6-1 with TRBJ1-5; possibly TRBD1 for D (5 bases). The ends were cut back, 1 base at V and 11 bases at J, with 9 bases in the middle. The CDR3 loop spans 12 amino acids. Germline assignment: CDR1 MNHNS and CDR2 SASEGT. The CDR3 DNA follows: TGTGCCAGCAGTGAAGGTCGGGGGTCCCAGCATTTT. This encodes CASSEGRGSQHF.